This TCR beta chain was identified in a study of control samples from healthy donors and cancer patients. The V and J ends lost 2 bases and 2 bases respectively, with 4 bases between them. The CDR3 length is 12 residues. Germline lookup yields CDR1 KGHSH and CDR2 LQKENI. Repertoires were generated with immunoSEQ multiplex PCR, while TCRdb's copy carries only in-frame clones and drops some. The data contain over 80,000 clones, 70% to 90% of them seen just once; the ten biggest clones take up roughly a fifth. The sequence derives from a man aged 30 to 45 in good health. Sequenced input: blood. The chain recombines TRBV18 with TRBJ2-7; D is unresolved. The CDR3 region is CASSPTAYEQYF. As DNA, the CDR3 is TGTGCCAGCTCACCAACAGCCTACGAGCAGTACTTC. Combining the CDR3 with reference TRBV18 and TRBJ2-7 gives the whole variable domain NAGVMQNPRHLVRRRGQEARLRCSPMKGHSHVYWYRQLPEEGLKFMVYLQKENIIDESGMPKERFSAEFPKEGPSILRIQQVVRGDSAAYFCASSPTAYEQYFGPGTRLTVT.